The 6 T cell receptor beta chains below were found in one sample sequenced in a study of T cells in Graves' hyperthyroidism and ophthalmopathy. What was amplified from RNA transcripts were TCR beta CDR3 regions. First-round RT-PCR targeting the TCR CDR3 was performed with the HTBI primer set. Via MiXCR, TCRdb re-called the multiplex PCR reads, giving one row per CDR3 protein. The sample has under 350,000 distinct CDR3 sequences; roughly 21% are singletons. Sequences were obtained from blood. Receptors were obtained from a woman aged 50 to 60 with Graves' hyperthyroidism.

This clonotype was detected many times. This chain joins TRBV12-3 or TRBV12-4 and TRBJ2-3; possibly TRBD1 or TRBD2 for D (5 bases each). Between the trimmed V and J ends, which lost 7 bases and 7 bases, there was a span of 12 bases. The CDR3 spans 12 residues. CDR3 sequence reads: CASTSEGHTQYF. The CDR3 DNA reads as TGTGCCAGCACCTCAGAGGGACATACGCAGTATTTT.

This sequence joins TRBV7-9 and TRBJ1-5; 7 bases fit TRBD1. The V gene end was trimmed by 7 bases and the J gene end by 3 bases; junction bases not matched to a gene: 9. CDR3 length equals 15 residues. CDR1 and CDR2 (germline): SEHNR, FQNEAQ (reference sequence). CDR3 protein: CASTPGDSPNQPQHF. In nucleotides, the CDR3 is TGTGCCAGCACCCCTGGGGACAGTCCCAATCAGCCCCAGCATTTT.

This clonotype was recorded at least ten times. The J gene is TRBJ1-1, the V gene TRBV20-1; D remains unclear. Germline assignment: CDR1 DFQATT and CDR2 SNEGSKA (reference sequence). Between the trimmed V and J ends, which lost 3 bases and 1 base, there was a span of 6 bases. This CDR3 is 12 amino acids long. The CDR3 sequence: CSARKGNTEAFF. The CDR3 DNA reads TGCAGTGCTAGGAAAGGGAACACTGAAGCTTTCTTT.

This chain connects TRBV2 to TRBJ1-4, with D uncertain. This CDR3 has 12 residues. Per germline, CDR1 SNHLY and CDR2 FYNNEI. Trimming stripped 4 bases from V and 4 bases from J, with 4 bases between. Here the CDR3 reads CASSGSNEKLFF. CDR3 nucleotides: TGTGCCAGCAGTGGCAGTAATGAAAAACTGTTTTTT.

In this sample, this clonotype turned up many times. This chain links TRBV18 with TRBJ1-1; 7 nucleotides align to TRBD1. Unmatched junction bases numbered 3, after V lost 5 bases and J lost 0 bases. Germline V lookup: CDR1 KGHSH, CDR2 LQKENI. This CDR3 is built from 14 residues. The CDR3 region has the DNA TGTGCCAGCTCAAGGGACAGAATGAACACTGAAGCTTTCTTT. This codes for CASSRDRMNTEAFF.

This clonotype has ten or more counts. The rearrangement joins TRBV12-3 or TRBV12-4 to TRBJ1-6, with 9 bases fitting TRBD1. This CDR3 has 15 amino acids. V gave up 5 bases and J gave up 6 bases; unmatched junction bases: 5. The CDR3 loop reads CASSGRDRANSPLHF. The DNA of the CDR3 is TGTGCCAGCAGTGGAAGGGACAGGGCTAATTCACCCCTCCACTTT.